A single sample is the source of the 4 T cell receptor beta chains below, sequenced in a study of identical twins. TCRdb recomputed calls from the 5' RACE reads with MiXCR, one row per CDR3 protein. Of 300,000 to 350,000 distinct CDR3 sequences in the sample, around an eighth were seen once. The same sample was also studied in work on yellow fever vaccine responses in identical twins.

What was sequenced was CD8+ T cells sorted from blood. These receptors originate from a woman under 30 in good health.

This clonotype was recorded at least ten times. The chain carries TRBV20-1 and TRBJ2-3; D is unclear. The CDR3 length is 13 residues. From germline, CDR1 is DFQATT and CDR2 SNEGSKA (reference sequence). Trimming stripped 3 bases from V and 6 bases from J, with 13 bases between. Here the CDR3 reads CSARSTAVDTQYF. The CDR3 coding sequence is TGCAGTGCTAGGTCGACCGCCGTGGATACGCAGTATTTT.

J is TRBJ1-4 and V is TRBV9, with unresolved D. Germline lookup yields CDR1 SGDLS and CDR2 YYNGEE. V was clipped by 2 bases and J by 5 bases, with 10 bases between them. The CDR3 extends over 14 amino acids. The CDR3 DNA reads as TGTGCCAGCAGCGTTACAGCGGCGAATGAAAAACTGTTTTTT. Its protein product is CASSVTAANEKLFF. The variable domain in full, with the rest retrieved from reference TRBV9 and TRBJ1-4, is DSGVTQTPKHLITATGQRVTLRCSPRSGDLSVYWYQQSLDQGLQFLIQYYNGEERAKGNILERFSAQQFPDLHSELNLSSLELGDSALYFCASSVTAANEKLFFGSGTQLSVL.

The genes are TRBV9 and TRBJ2-7; D is ambiguous. Trimming stripped 0 bases from V and 5 bases from J, with 3 bases between. This CDR3 region has 11 residues. Germline V lookup: CDR1 SGDLS, CDR2 YYNGEE. In nucleotides, the CDR3 is TGTGCCAGCAGCGTAGGGCACGAGCAGTACTTC. This translates into CASSVGHEQYF. The full variable domain, with the rest looked up from reference TRBV9 and TRBJ2-7, is DSGVTQTPKHLITATGQRVTLRCSPRSGDLSVYWYQQSLDQGLQFLIQYYNGEERAKGNILERFSAQQFPDLHSELNLSSLELGDSALYFCASSVGHEQYFGPGTRLTVT.

The chain employs TRBV12-3 or TRBV12-4 and TRBJ1-4; no clear D. The CDR3 is 12 amino acids. Between the trimmed V and J ends, which lost 1 base and 11 bases, there was a span of 8 bases. As DNA, the CDR3 is TGTGCCAGCAGTTTAGAGGGCGTCAAACTGTTTTTT. Its translation is CASSLEGVKLFF.